The entry below gives a single TCR beta chain sequence along with its context. Everyone who took part was roughly 18 to 89 years old, and they came from 24 US areas. Self-reported history from a screening survey and questionnaire set each donor's cohort. TCRdb keeps only in-frame clones here, not all; method: immunoSEQ multiplex PCR. Of roughly 310,000 clones listed, under 95% were seen once; the top ten hold 2.6%. The sample belongs to a study of blood T cell repertoires in COVID-19. At the level of the study: The origin of the acute and convalescent COVID-19 samples was the United States, Italy and Spain. PBMCs, B-cell-depleted T cells, or T cells were the source of the cDNA or gDNA that made up the material.

The germline V and J ends were trimmed by 0 bases and 13 bases, with 12 bases remaining between them. CDR1 is GTSNPN, CDR2 SVGIG, per germline (reference sequence). The CDR3 length is 12 residues. Sequencing was carried out using PBMCs or T cells enriched from blood (not recorded which). The chain couples TRBV30 to TRBJ1-4; D may be TRBD1 (5 bases). This receptor was taken from a man aged 55 to 69 who had recovered from COVID-19. The CDR3 DNA is TGTGCCTGGAGTGTACTGGGGGACTCACTGTTTTTT. This gives the protein CAWSVLGDSLFF.